Listed here is a single T cell receptor (beta chain). The data derive from a study of technical replicates of blood from several donors. The CDR3 is 13 amino acids. CDR1 SGHVS and CDR2 FNYEAQ come from the germline V gene. The ends were cut back, 1 base at V and 2 bases at J, with 5 bases in the middle. Profiled with immunoSEQ multiplex PCR; TCRdb holds only in-frame clones, not every one. The sample lists approximately 73,000 clones; around 92% were seen once. This clonotype was sampled from a human donor in good health. The chain has TRBV7-6 and TRBJ2-5; D ambiguous. Sequencing was done on a sample of T cells isolated from PBMCs. CDR3: CASSLGVQETQYF. The CDR3 bases are TGTGCCAGCAGCTTAGGAGTTCAAGAGACCCAGTACTTC. The full variable domain, with the rest looked up from reference TRBV7-6 and TRBJ2-5, is GAGVSQSPRYKVTKRGQDVALRCDPISGHVSLYWYRQALGQGPEFLTYFNYEAQQDKSGLPNDRFSAERPEGSISTLTIQRTEQRDSAMYRCASSLGVQETQYFGPGTRLLVL.